This is a list of T cell receptor beta chains from one sample in a study of regulatory T cells in long-lasting Graves disease. TCRdb ran MiXCR on the multiplex PCR reads and lists one entry per CDR3 protein. The repertoire includes around 420,000 distinct CDR3 sequences, 15% of them detected once, and approximately 22% sits in the top ten. Source: peripheral blood mononuclear cells (PBMCs), taken at new diagnosis, from a patient treated with antithyroid drugs. The receptors shown here come from a female donor with Graves disease. Both conserved end residues are part of each CDR3. Expanded clones get a size class; other rows say once, few or many, or leave the size out.

TRBJ2-2	TRBV11-3	many	18	CASSLGTRAHTNTGELFF
TRBJ2-3	TRBV29-1	many	12	CSVWQGGDTQYF
TRBJ2-7	TRBV18	few	15	CASSPPGTSSYEQYF
TRBJ2-1	TRBV28	many	13	CASLDGTGDEQFF
TRBJ2-7	TRBV20-1	.	16	CSARQDPIESSYEQYF
TRBJ2-2	TRBV4-3	many	17	CASSQDQAGGNTGELFF
TRBJ2-5	TRBV20-1	many	15	CSAMGSEGAQETQYF
TRBJ1-6	TRBV29-1	many	14	CSVSRDRDNSPLHF
TRBJ1-1	TRBV11-2	many	14	CASRFPGRNTEAFF
TRBJ2-3	TRBV6-2/TRBV6-3	.	14	CASRRTGTSFAQYF
TRBJ2-1	TRBV27	few	16	CASRPGLAGVRNEQFF
TRBJ2-3	TRBV11-2	many	15	CASSLLSGGEGTQYF
TRBJ1-2	TRBV30	many	12	CAWLLGSYGYTF
TRBJ2-5	TRBV20-1	.	16	CSARPGLAGGGETQYF
TRBJ1-1	TRBV6-1	.	13	CASSDWGGTEAFF
TRBJ2-7	TRBV11-2	many	13	CASSPGLLYEQYF
TRBJ1-1	TRBV7-9	many	14	CASSPLVENTEAFF
TRBJ1-2	TRBV5-6	many	14	CASSSRQGNYGYTF
TRBJ2-5	TRBV20-1	many	16	CSAPIGGEGFRETQYF
TRBJ1-4	TRBV7-2	many	15	CASSSQRRVGEKLFF
TRBJ2-5	TRBV20-1	many	18	CSARDPADRGHMLETQYF
TRBJ2-1	TRBV20-1	many	11	CSASPGPGQFF
TRBJ1-1	TRBV12-3/TRBV12-4	many	16	CASSLGRGRRGPEAFF
TRBJ1-2	TRBV27	many	16	CASRSILGGANYGYTF
TRBJ2-1	TRBV11-2	many	16	CASSFAARGPFGEQFF
TRBJ1-5	TRBV28	many	12	CASTDSLRPQHF
TRBJ1-2	TRBV29-1	many	13	CSALDSSDYGYTF
TRBJ2-7	TRBV5-1	many	13	CASRRGPSYEQYF
TRBJ2-7	TRBV3-1	many	15	CASSETSGSGYEQYF
TRBJ1-1	TRBV7-3	many	14	CASSGGDREAEAFF
TRBJ2-1	TRBV28	few	15	CASSPLDRKYNEQFF
TRBJ2-2	TRBV14	many	16	CASSQDMGAGAGELFF
TRBJ2-7	TRBV29-1	few	13	CSVEDGPSYEQYF
TRBJ2-7	TRBV5-6	many	12	CASSGGRYEQYF
TRBJ2-7	TRBV29-1	many	13	CSVEDTDSREQYF
TRBJ1-1	TRBV6-1	.	14	CATFRGGDGTEAFF
TRBJ1-2	TRBV11-2	.	14	CASRRGGVNYGYTF
TRBJ1-1	TRBV28	.	11	CASSLNVAAFF
TRBJ1-1	TRBV19	few	14	CASSIKGPNTEAFF
TRBJ2-3	TRBV28	many	15	CASSFPGGGTDTQYF
TRBJ1-3	TRBV6-1	few	13	CATRTGGGNTIYF
TRBJ2-3	TRBV12-3/TRBV12-4	many	13	CASSSSRADTQYF
TRBJ2-7	TRBV20-1	.	13	CSAARTVQREQYF
TRBJ2-1	TRBV20-1	many	12	CSALGTRNEQFF
TRBJ2-1	TRBV5-1	many	13	CASSLELTNEQFF
TRBJ2-2	TRBV5-1	many	15	CASSLDLGNTGELFF
TRBJ2-7	TRBV10-3	few	14	CAIRGDGRAYEQYF
TRBJ2-7	TRBV9	many	14	CASSVGYGSYEQYF
TRBJ2-1	TRBV9	few	16	CASSTRTGRTNNEQFF
TRBJ1-6	TRBV15	many	15	CATSRGGGVHSPLHF